This TCR beta chain was sequenced in a study of blood T cell repertoires in COVID-19. The trim removed 0 bases at V and 4 bases at J, leaving 9 bases unmatched. The CDR3 is 18 residues long. CDR1 and CDR2 (germline): SNHLY, FYNNEI. This table comes from immunoSEQ multiplex PCR, and its TCRdb copy is limited to in-frame clones, with some not included. This sample has roughly 250,000 clones; about 88% occur once, and the top ten carry 2% to 2.5%. This clone was seen only once. The sample comprised peripheral blood. This TCR derives from a woman aged 40 to 55 who had recovered from COVID-19. J is TRBJ2-5 and V is TRBV2; the match to TRBD2 covers 12 bases. CDR3 sequence reads: CASSEAALAGGRGETQYF. CDR3 DNA sequence: TGTGCCAGCAGTGAAGCGGCTCTAGCGGGAGGGCGGGGAGAGACCCAGTACTTC.